This TCR beta chain is drawn from a study of OX40 agonist ivuxolimab in advanced cancers. The CDR3 spans 13 residues. Trimming took off 5 bases at V and 3 bases at J, with 11 bases between the two ends. CDR1 SGHTA and CDR2 FQGNSA come from the germline V gene. Generated by immunoSEQ multiplex PCR, the TCRdb table keeps only in-frame clones and is missing some. The sample lists 55,000 to 70,000 clones, just under 85% seen once, with 3.7% in the top ten. This clonotype was obtained from an adult with an advanced solid tumor such as melanoma, head and neck, liver or kidney cancer. The sample in question was CD4+ or CD8+ T cells sorted from blood, obtained in a trial of the OX40 agonist ivuxolimab. The chain combines TRBV7-2 with TRBJ2-7; no definite D call. In DNA, the CDR3 is TGTGCCAGCAGCGCCCCGCACCTCTACGAGCAGTACTTC. Its translation: CASSAPHLYEQYF.